This is a list of T cell receptor beta chains from one sample in a study of blood T cell repertoires in COVID-19. TCRdb's copy holds only in-frame clones and misses some; the assay was immunoSEQ multiplex PCR. The sample has about 190,000 clones, about four fifths seen once. The material sequenced was PBMCs or T cells enriched from blood (not recorded which). The source is a woman aged 25 to 45 who had recovered from COVID-19. CDR3s include the opening cysteine and the closing phenylalanine or tryptophan. D genes are given only for firm matches. Clone size is not always given. Where it is, it says once, few, many or a class for expanded clones.

j_call cdr3_length v_call clone_size d_call cdr3_aa cdr3_nt
TRBJ1-6 13 TRBV5-5 - - CASSRPGESPLHF TGTGCCAGCAGCAGGCCAGGGGAATCACCCCTCCACTTT
TRBJ1-2 14 TRBV2 - - CASSGLRRDYGYTF TGTGCCAGCAGTGGGCTCCGGAGGGACTATGGCTACACCTTC
TRBJ2-3 17 TRBV3-1/TRBV3-2 - TRBD2 CASSLGIGGRDTDTQYF TGTGCCAGCAGCCTTGGTATTGGCGGGAGAGATACAGATACGCAGTATTTT
TRBJ2-1 15 TRBV29-1 once TRBD2 CSGAGTSGEGNEQFF TGCAGCGGGGCCGGGACTAGCGGAGAGGGGAATGAGCAGTTCTTC
TRBJ1-3 15 TRBV5-1 few - CASSSHFSSGNTIYF TGCGCCAGCAGCTCCCATTTTTCCTCTGGAAACACCATATATTTT
TRBJ2-3 14 TRBV7-2 once TRBD2 CATKRGLALDTQYF TGTGCCACCAAACGGGGACTAGCGTTAGATACGCAGTATTTT
TRBJ2-1 16 TRBV18 - TRBD2 CASSNILAGDYNEQFF TGTGCCAGCTCAAATATACTAGCGGGGGATTATAATGAGCAGTTCTTC
TRBJ2-1 16 TRBV7-2 - TRBD2 CASSPAAGGSYNEQFF TGTGCCAGCAGCCCCGCAGCGGGGGGCTCCTACAATGAGCAGTTCTTC
TRBJ2-2 18 TRBV14 - TRBD1 CASSSTRGTGLRSGELFF TGTGCCAGCAGCTCGACCCGAGGGACAGGGCTAAGATCCGGGGAGCTGTTTTTT
TRBJ2-3 15 TRBV28 - - CASSLGPGSPDTQYF TGTGCCAGCAGCTTGGGTCCGGGGTCACCAGATACGCAGTATTTT
TRBJ2-1 16 TRBV19 - - CASSIDGKGTYNEQFF TGTGCCAGTAGTATAGATGGGAAGGGGACCTACAATGAGCAGTTCTTC
TRBJ1-1 15 TRBV7-8 few TRBD1 CASSLTGGGNTEAFF TGTGCCAGCAGTTTGACAGGGGGGGGGAACACTGAAGCTTTCTTT
TRBJ2-5 14 TRBV5-1 - - CASSLGLGRETQYF TGCGCCAGCAGCTTGGGACTAGGCAGGGAGACCCAGTACTTC
TRBJ2-1 15 TRBV30 once - CACPFAGRGDNEQFF TGTGCCTGCCCGTTTGCGGGCCGGGGTGACAATGAGCAGTTCTTC
TRBJ1-6 15 TRBV7-2 - - CASSLGPLGLSPLHF TGTGCCAGCAGCCTAGGACCTCTGGGGCTGTCACCCCTCCACTTT
TRBJ2-1 16 TRBV7-9 - TRBD2 CASSPGTSGRLYEQFF TGTGCCAGCAGCCCCGGGACTAGCGGGAGATTGTATGAGCAGTTCTTC
TRBJ2-5 12 TRBV27 - - CASSLSGETQYF TGTGCCAGCAGTTTATCCGGAGAGACCCAGTACTTC
TRBJ1-2 14 TRBV14 - - CASSQVGSSYGYTF TGTGCCAGCAGCCAAGTGGGCAGTAGCTATGGCTACACCTTC
TRBJ2-5 15 TRBV12-2 - - CASRQRTGVGETQYF TGTGCAAGTCGCCAACGGACAGGGGTGGGGGAGACCCAGTACTTC
TRBJ2-7 17 TRBV7-2 - TRBD1 CASSLRGGQVGSYEQYF TGTGCCAGCAGCTTAAGGGGTGGACAGGTCGGGTCCTACGAGCAGTACTTC
TRBJ2-5 16 TRBV5-1 - TRBD1 CASSLAAGTGRETQYF TGCGCCAGCAGCTTGGCCGCCGGGACAGGGCGGGAGACCCAGTACTTC
TRBJ2-2 14 TRBV7-2 - TRBD1 CASTLTGWSGELFF TGTGCCAGCACCTTGACAGGGTGGTCCGGGGAGCTGTTTTTT
TRBJ1-2 13 TRBV7-3 few - CASSLRGDSGYTF TGTGCCAGCAGCTTAAGGGGCGATAGTGGCTACACCTTC
TRBJ2-3 15 TRBV10-3 - - CAISLDGVSTDTQYF TGTGCCATCAGTCTGGACGGGGTAAGCACAGATACGCAGTATTTT
TRBJ1-6 14 TRBV18 few - CASSPPFPDSPLHF TGTGCCAGCTCACCACCGTTTCCCGATTCACCCCTCCACTTT
TRBJ1-2 15 TRBV27 - - CASSLSGRAGVGYTF TGTGCCAGCAGTTTATCCGGCCGTGCAGGGGTAGGCTACACCTTC
TRBJ2-1 16 TRBV9 - - CASSVGGTNPYNEQFF TGTGCCAGCAGCGTAGGCGGGACCAACCCCTACAATGAGCAGTTCTTC
TRBJ1-1 16 TRBV4-1 once - CASSLTGTSWETEAFF TGCGCCAGCAGCCTTACCGGCACTTCTTGGGAGACTGAAGCTTTCTTT
TRBJ2-1 15 TRBV27 once - CASSLAGSSYNEQFF TGTGCCAGCAGTTTGGCGGGCAGCTCCTACAATGAGCAGTTCTTC
TRBJ1-4 13 TRBV29-1 - TRBD1 CSVGDRGNEKLFF TGCAGCGTTGGGGACAGGGGAAATGAAAAACTGTTTTTT
TRBJ2-5 16 TRBV4-1 - TRBD2 CASSQPPGLAEETQYF TGCGCCAGCAGCCAACCACCGGGACTAGCGGAAGAGACCCAGTACTTC